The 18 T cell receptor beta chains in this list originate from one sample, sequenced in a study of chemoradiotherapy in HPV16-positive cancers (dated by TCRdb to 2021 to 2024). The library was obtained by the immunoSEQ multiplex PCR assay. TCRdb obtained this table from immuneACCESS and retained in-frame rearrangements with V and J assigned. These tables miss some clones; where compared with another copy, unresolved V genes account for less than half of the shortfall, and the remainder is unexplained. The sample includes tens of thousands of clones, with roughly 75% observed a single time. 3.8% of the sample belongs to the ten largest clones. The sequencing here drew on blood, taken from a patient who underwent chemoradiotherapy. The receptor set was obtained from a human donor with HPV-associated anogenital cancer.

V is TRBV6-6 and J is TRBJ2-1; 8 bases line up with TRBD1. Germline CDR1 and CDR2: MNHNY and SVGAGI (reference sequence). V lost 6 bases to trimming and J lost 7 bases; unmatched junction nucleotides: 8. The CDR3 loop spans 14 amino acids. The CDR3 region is CASRQDRVQNEQFF. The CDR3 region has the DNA TGTGCCAGCAGACAGGACAGGGTGCAAAATGAGCAGTTCTTC.

The CDR3: CASSLEGTMNTEAFF. The CDR3, as DNA: TGCGCCAGCAGCCTCGAGGGAACGATGAACACTGAAGCTTTCTTT. The V gene is TRBV5-1, the J gene TRBJ1-1, with D unclear. The CDR3 loop spans 15 amino acids. Germline assignment: CDR1 SGHRS and CDR2 YFSETQ. Trimming shortened V by 4 bases and J by 0 bases, and 13 bases separated the two germline ends.

The DNA for the CDR3 is TGTGCCAGCAGCTTGTGGCAGCGGGGCACCGGGGAGCTGTTTTTT. It specifies CASSLWQRGTGELFF. The rearrangement joins TRBV11-2 to TRBJ2-2, with TRBD2 matching over 7 bases. CDR1 and CDR2 from the germline V gene are SGHAT and FQNNGV. V dropped 3 bases and J dropped 4; count of bases not matched to a gene: 5. This CDR3 is 15 amino acids long.

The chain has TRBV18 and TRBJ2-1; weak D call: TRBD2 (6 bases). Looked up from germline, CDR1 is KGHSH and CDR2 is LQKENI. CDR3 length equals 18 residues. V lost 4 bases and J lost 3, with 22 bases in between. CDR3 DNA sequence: TGTGCCAGCTCACTACTCCCGGGACTTCCCATAAACTACAATGAGCAGTTCTTC. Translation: CASSLLPGLPINYNEQFF.

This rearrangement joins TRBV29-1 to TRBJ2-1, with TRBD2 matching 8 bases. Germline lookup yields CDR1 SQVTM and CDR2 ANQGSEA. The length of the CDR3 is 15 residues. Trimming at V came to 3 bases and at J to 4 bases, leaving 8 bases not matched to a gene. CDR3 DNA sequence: TGCAGCGTTGACCTAAACGGGGGGGAGTACAATGAGCAGTTCTTC. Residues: CSVDLNGGEYNEQFF.

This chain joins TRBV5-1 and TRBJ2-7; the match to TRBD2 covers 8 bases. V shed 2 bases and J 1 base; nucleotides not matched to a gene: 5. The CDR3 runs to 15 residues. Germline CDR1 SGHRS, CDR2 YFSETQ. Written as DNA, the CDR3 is TGCGCCAGCAGCTTCACGGGGGGGCGGTCCTACGAGCAGTACTTC. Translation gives CASSFTGGRSYEQYF.

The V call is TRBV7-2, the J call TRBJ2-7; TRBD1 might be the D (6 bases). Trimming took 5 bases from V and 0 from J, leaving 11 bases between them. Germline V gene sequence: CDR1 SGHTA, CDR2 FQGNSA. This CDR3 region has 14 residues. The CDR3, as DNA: TGTGCCAGCAGCCGGGACAAGAGCTCCTACGAGCAGTACTTC. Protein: CASSRDKSSYEQYF.

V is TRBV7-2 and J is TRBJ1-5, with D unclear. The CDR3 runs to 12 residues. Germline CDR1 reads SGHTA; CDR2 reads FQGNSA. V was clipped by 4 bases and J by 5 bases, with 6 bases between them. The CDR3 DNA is TGTGCCAGCAGCTCCGTCGATCAGCCCCAGCATTTT. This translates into CASSSVDQPQHF.

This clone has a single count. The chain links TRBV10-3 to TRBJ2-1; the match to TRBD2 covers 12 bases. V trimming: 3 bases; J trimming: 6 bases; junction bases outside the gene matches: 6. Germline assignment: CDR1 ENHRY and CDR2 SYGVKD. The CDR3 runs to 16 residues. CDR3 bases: TGTGCCATCAGTGAATCCCTAGCGGGGGGGCTCAATGAGCAGTTCTTC. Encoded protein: CAISESLAGGLNEQFF.

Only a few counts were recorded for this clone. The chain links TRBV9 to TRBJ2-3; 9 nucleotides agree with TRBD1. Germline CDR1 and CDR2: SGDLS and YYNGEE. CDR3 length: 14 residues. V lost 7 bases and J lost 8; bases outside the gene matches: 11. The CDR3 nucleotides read TGTGCCAGCGGGGGGACAGGGATATTGGGTACGCAGTATTTT. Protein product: CASGGTGILGTQYF.

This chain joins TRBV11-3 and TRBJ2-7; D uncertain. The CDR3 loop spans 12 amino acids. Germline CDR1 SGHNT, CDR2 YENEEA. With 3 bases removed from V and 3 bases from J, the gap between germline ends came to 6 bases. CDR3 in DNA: TGTGCCAGCAGCTTGGGCGACTACGAGCAGTACTTC. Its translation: CASSLGDYEQYF.

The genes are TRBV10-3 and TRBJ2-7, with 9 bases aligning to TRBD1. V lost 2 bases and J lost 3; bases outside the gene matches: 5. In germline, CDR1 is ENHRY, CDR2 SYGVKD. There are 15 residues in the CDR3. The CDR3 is CAISEPGTGIYEQYF. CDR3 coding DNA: TGTGCCATCAGTGAGCCCGGGACAGGGATCTACGAGCAGTACTTC.

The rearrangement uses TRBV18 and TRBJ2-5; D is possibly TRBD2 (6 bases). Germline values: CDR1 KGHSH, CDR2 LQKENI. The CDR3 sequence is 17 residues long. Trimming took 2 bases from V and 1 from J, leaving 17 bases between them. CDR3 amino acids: CASSPIQGGASQETQYF. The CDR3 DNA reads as TGTGCCAGCTCACCAATTCAGGGCGGGGCCTCCCAAGAGACCCAGTACTTC.

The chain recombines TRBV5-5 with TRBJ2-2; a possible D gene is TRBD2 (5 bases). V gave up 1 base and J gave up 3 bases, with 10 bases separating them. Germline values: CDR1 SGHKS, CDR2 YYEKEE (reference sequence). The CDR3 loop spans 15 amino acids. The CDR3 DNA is TGTGCCAGCAGCTTGTTAGCCGGGGACACCGGGGAGCTGTTTTTT. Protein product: CASSLLAGDTGELFF. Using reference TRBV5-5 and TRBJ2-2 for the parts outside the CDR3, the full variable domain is DAGVTQSPTHLIKTRGQQVTLRCSPISGHKSVSWYQQVLGQGPQFIFQYYEKEERGRGNFPDRFSARQFPNYSSELNVNALLLGDSALYLCASSLLAGDTGELFFGEGSRLTVL.

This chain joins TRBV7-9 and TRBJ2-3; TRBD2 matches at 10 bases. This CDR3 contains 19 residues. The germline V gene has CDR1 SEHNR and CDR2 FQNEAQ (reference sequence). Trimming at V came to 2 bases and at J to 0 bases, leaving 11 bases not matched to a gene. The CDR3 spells CASSLPILAGGPSTDTQYF. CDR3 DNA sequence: TGTGCCAGCAGCTTACCCATTTTAGCGGGGGGACCTAGCACAGATACGCAGTATTTT.

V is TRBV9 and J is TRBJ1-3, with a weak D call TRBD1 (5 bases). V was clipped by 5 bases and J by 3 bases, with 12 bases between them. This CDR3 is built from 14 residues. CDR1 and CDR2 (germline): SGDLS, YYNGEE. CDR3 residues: CASSAGFLGNTIYF. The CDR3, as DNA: TGTGCCAGCAGTGCAGGGTTCCTTGGAAACACCATATATTTT.

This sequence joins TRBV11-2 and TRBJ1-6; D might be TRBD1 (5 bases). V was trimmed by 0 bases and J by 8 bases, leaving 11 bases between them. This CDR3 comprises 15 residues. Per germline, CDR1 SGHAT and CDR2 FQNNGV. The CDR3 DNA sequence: TGTGCCAGCAGCTTAGAAATCAGGGTAGATTCACCCCTCCACTTT. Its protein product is CASSLEIRVDSPLHF.

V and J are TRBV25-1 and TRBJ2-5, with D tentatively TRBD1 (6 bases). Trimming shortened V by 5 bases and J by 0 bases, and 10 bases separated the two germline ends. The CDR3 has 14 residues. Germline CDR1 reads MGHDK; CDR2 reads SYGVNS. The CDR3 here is CASSKGQYQETQYF. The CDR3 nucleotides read TGTGCCAGCAGTAAAGGACAGTACCAAGAGACCCAGTACTTC.